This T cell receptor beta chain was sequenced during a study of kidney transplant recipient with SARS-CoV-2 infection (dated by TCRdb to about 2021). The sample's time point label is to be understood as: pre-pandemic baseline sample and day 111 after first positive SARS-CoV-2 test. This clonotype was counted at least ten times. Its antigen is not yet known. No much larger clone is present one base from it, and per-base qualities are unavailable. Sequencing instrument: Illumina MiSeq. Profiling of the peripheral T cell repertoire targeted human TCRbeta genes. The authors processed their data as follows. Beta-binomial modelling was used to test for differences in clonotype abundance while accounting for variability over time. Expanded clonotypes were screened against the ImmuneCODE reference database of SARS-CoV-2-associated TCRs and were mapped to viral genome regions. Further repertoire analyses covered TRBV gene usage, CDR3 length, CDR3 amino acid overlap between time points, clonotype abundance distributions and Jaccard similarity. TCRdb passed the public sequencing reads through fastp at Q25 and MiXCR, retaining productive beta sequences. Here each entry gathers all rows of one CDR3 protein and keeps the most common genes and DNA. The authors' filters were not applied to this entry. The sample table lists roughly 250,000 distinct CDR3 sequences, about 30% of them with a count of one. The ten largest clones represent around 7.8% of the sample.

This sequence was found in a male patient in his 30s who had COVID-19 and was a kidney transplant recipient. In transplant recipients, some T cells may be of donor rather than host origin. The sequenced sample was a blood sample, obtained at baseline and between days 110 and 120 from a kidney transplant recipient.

For the CDR3, the sequence is CASSPGGAGGYTF. The bases read TGTGCCAGCTCACCTGGGGGCGCGGGCGGCTACACCTTC. The chain couples TRBV18 to TRBJ1-2, and TRBD1 may be the D gene, going by 6 matching bases. V sheds 3 bases and J sheds 8 bases, leaving 13 bases between their ends. CDR1 and CDR2 were assigned from the germline V gene as KGHSH and LQKENI. The CDR3 runs 13 residues from the cysteine to the phenylalanine. Only the CDR3 DNA is retained, 39 bases long and in frame from the first base.